This TCR beta chain was retrieved from a study of blood T cell repertoires in COVID-19. The ends lost 6 bases at V and 1 base at J; junction bases unmatched: 6. Germline V lookup: CDR1 MNHEY, CDR2 SVGEGT. This CDR3 is 15 amino acids long. Using immunoSEQ multiplex PCR, the repertoire was profiled, and TCRdb retains in-frame clones only, with some absent. The sample shows 200,000 to 300,000 clones, about 80% of them seen only once. Input material: peripheral blood. V is TRBV6-2 or TRBV6-3 and J is TRBJ1-5, with 7 bases that match TRBD1. The clonotype originates from an elderly woman with acute or convalescent COVID-19. CDR3 amino acids: CASSRWDRSNQPQHF. In DNA, the CDR3 is TGTGCCAGCAGCCGCTGGGACAGAAGCAATCAGCCCCAGCATTTT.